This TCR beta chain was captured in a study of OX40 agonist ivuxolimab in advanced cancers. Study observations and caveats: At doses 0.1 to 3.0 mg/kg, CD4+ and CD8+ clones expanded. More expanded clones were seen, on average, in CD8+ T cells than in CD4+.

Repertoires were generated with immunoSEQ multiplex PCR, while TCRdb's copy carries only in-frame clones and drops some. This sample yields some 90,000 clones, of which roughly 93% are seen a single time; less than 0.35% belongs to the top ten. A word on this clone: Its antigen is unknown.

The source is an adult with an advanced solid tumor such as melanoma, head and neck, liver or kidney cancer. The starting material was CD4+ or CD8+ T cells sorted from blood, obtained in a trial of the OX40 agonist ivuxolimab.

Written as DNA, the CDR3 is TGCGCCAGCAGCCAAGATCCCTTGCTAGGGAGTCAGTTCTTC. It specifies CASSQDPLLGSQFF. This chain links TRBV4-3 with TRBJ2-1; tentative D call: TRBD2 (5 bases). V was shortened by 0 bases and J by 13 bases, with 16 bases between the two germline ends. The CDR3 has 14 amino acids. Germline CDR1 LGHNA, CDR2 YSLEER.